Listed here is a single TCR beta chain. Antigen specificity is unknown. These data come from a study of high-grade serous ovarian cancer treatment subgroups. Background on the study: Each sample yielded on average about 7,000 unique TCR beta rearrangements from more than 13,000 reads.

Profiling relied on immunoSEQ multiplex PCR, and the TCRdb table lists in-frame clones only, not all of them. The table includes about 4,900 clones, approximately 70% detected once. General study results and limits: Spatial context was lost because tumors were sequenced in bulk. Tumors within one patient showed repertoire similarity of roughly 0.1 to 0.8.

The CDR3 is 15 amino acids. The germline V gene encodes CDR1 SGHRS and CDR2 YFSETQ. V shed 4 bases, J shed 9 bases, and the junction held 13 bases outside the gene matches. Tumor tissue was taken before any definitive surgery or chemotherapy was given. Sequencing was carried out using tumor tissue. V is TRBV5-1 and J is TRBJ2-1, with 7 bases lining up with TRBD1. The TCR was taken from a human donor with high-grade serous ovarian cancer. The CDR3 region is CASSTGTVSSGEQFF. The CDR3 DNA follows: TGCGCCAGCAGCACCGGGACAGTTTCAAGCGGTGAGCAGTTCTTC.